The source of this T cell receptor (beta chain) is a study of T cell responses to AZD1222 COVID-19 vaccine (dated by TCRdb to the early 2020s). Looking at the study overall: Because spike-specific TCR depth and breadth did not differ between the two schedules, AZD1222 recipients who got a second dose at roughly 4 weeks were pooled with those who got a second dose at roughly 12 weeks. TCR sequencing was performed for some 250 trial participants, of whom roughly 200 were given two doses of AZD1222 and approximately 26 were given two doses of MenACWY control vaccine. Trial participants were enrolled by age into subgroups of 18-55, 56-69 and 70-plus years, and 148, 28 and 57 TCR-sequenced participants, respectively, were included in these subgroups. Overall results and qualifications from the work: Only six AZD1222 recipients were SARS-CoV-2 seropositive at baseline, limiting conclusions about previously exposed vaccinees. Participants were mostly white British and included more females than males, and it was suggested by the authors that clonal diversity may have been underestimated. In the small 56-69-year group, the increase in depth fell short of significance, most likely because of low power. CD4 TCRs associated with the vaccine covered the entire spike protein, and the dominant responses were in regions 160-218 and 743-854. Nearly half of unique spike-specific TCRs reportedly recognized epitopes outside regions mutated in the B.1.351 and B.1.1.7 variants. After two AZD1222 doses, spike-specific TCR breadth and depth were significantly higher than at day 0 and than in MenACWY recipients. Because no day 14 peak-response samples were available, the repertoires could be characterized only after the peak T cell response.

The CDR3 regions of human TCRbeta chains were analyzed by immunosequencing. As for how the authors treated the data: TCRs in the repertoires were matched against a reference library of SARS-CoV-2-specific TCRs that had been generated with the MIRA antigen-specificity platform. Breadth was defined as the fraction of unique TCRs that were SARS-CoV-2-associated, and depth was defined as the fraction of total T cells that were SARS-CoV-2-associated. Each spike-specific TCR was assigned to its reactive spike region and to a CD4 or CD8 class using the MIRA data. Log10-transformed breadth and depth values were compared by one-way ANOVA with Sidak's multiple comparisons tests. TCRdb took over this immuneACCESS table, retaining in-frame rearrangements with V and J assigned. Such tables are incomplete; in checked studies, under half of the missing clones stem from an unresolved V gene, and the remainder is unexplained. The V and J calls and the clone size are those of that table, but D and trimming were determined from the DNA. In this sample the table shows 150,000 to 200,000 clones, roughly 93% of which occur a single time. Jointly, the top ten make up about 9% of the sample.

The CDR3 has 18 amino acids, counting the end cysteine and phenylalanine. Kept here is only the CDR3 DNA, which spans 54 bases and is read in frame from base 1. The germline V gene provides CDR1 MDHEN and CDR2 SYDVKM. The junction carries 17 bases between V and J, which are trimmed by 3 bases and 0 bases respectively. Comments on this clone: Its cognate antigen has yet to be identified. Base qualities were left out, and no much larger clone turns up one base away.

This specimen's time point label, per the study, means: baseline before first vaccination. The vaccinee samples were drawn from two UK trials, COV001 and COV002, one of which was a single-blind randomized controlled phase 2/3 trial testing AZD1222 (ChAdOx1 nCoV-19) in healthy adults. For TCRbeta chain sequencing, PBMC samples from trial participants were taken at day 0 and at day 28 after the second dose. Specimen: peripheral blood, collected on day 0 of AZD1222 vaccination. The sequence is built from TRBV28 and TRBJ2-2; perhaps TRBD2 is the D gene, with 7 bases matching. The TCR comes from an adult in good health. The CDR3 has the sequence CASSFLSRGRTNTGELFF. In nucleotides, the sequence is TGTGCCAGCAGTTTTCTCTCGCGGGGGCGGACGAACACCGGGGAGCTGTTTTTT. The full variable domain, completed from the reference TRBV28 and TRBJ2-2 proteins outside the CDR3, reads DVKVTQSSRYLVKRTGEKVFLECVQDMDHENMFWYRQDPGLGLRLIYFSYDVKMKEKGDIPEGYSVSREKKERFSLILESASTNQTSMYLCASSFLSRGRTNTGELFFGEGSRLTVL.